This TCR beta chain was profiled in a study of tumor-infiltrating T cells and Merkel cell polyomavirus (dated by TCRdb to the late 2010s). For the wider study: In Merkel cell carcinoma patients, the study examined CD8+ T cells specific for the Merkel cell polyomavirus KLL epitope. Disease stage at presentation varied among the patients, and patient follow-up lasted a median of about 2.6 years, ranging from about 1.1 to 6.0 years. The therapies patients received were varied and non-standardized, including chemotherapy, radiation and immunotherapies. In 14 to 15 samples, TRB sequencing was done on KLL-tetramer-sorted cells from blood or tumor-infiltrating lymphocytes, along with roughly 12 matched whole-tumor samples. Most of the whole-tumor samples were 25-micron curls sectioned from formalin-fixed, paraffin-embedded tissue blocks. Of all the tumor samples in the study, one was a frozen nodal tumor digest and another was a flash-frozen core biopsy of a metastasis. The study at large found these results: KLL-specific TRB repertoires were found to be diverse and largely private, with only one public clonotype, shared by two patients, identified among some 400 unique sequences. Only a single viral epitope was studied, so T cells against other Merkel cell polyomavirus epitopes were not captured. Significantly improved MCC-specific survival was associated with a higher fraction of KLL-specific T cells within tumors (about 1.8-18% versus about 0-0.15%). One limitation of the study is the small sample size (n ≈ twelve patients). A greater number of unique KLL-specific clonotypes in tumors (5-108 vs 0-3) was associated with a significant advantage in MCC-specific survival (P = 0.0051).

The CDR3 has 13 amino acids, counting the end cysteine and phenylalanine. Just the 39-base CDR3 DNA is kept, in frame starting at base 1. The germline V gene encodes CDR1 SGHAT and CDR2 FQNNGV. The trim is 5 bases for V and 2 bases for J, with a gap of 9 bases between the germline ends. Libraries were built with the immunoSEQ multiplex PCR assay. Adaptive Biotechnologies (Seattle, WA) carried out the genomic DNA extraction, TRB sequencing and normalization. Per the source publication's procedure: Clonality was calculated as one minus the Shannon entropy of productive TRB sequences, normalized by log2 of unique productive sequences. KLL-specific clonotypes in tumors were found by matching TCRbeta CDR3 amino acid sequences to the sequences from the tetramer-sorted sample of each patient. In TCRdb, the immuneACCESS table is reduced to in-frame sequences with V and J assigned. These tables do not hold every clone; where another copy was compared, an unresolved V gene accounts for under half, and the others remain unexplained. V, J and clone size derive from that table, while D and trimming were established from the DNA sequence. The sample table records under 30,000 clones; about 85% of these occur just once. About 2.9% of the sample rests with the top ten.

On this clone itself: This clone's antigen is unknown. Base qualities are not provided; no much larger clone lies one nucleotide away.

Robust positive staining for Merkel cell polyomavirus Large T antigen was observed by immunohistochemistry in the tumors of all patients. The study included some 13 Merkel cell carcinoma patients who had robust KLL-tetramer+ populations, above 0.04% of CD8+ T cells, in blood and/or cultured TIL. Every patient was Caucasian, and patient ages ranged from 50 to 77 years, with a median of 65 years. Lymph node tumors were analyzed for patients with unknown primaries presenting with nodal disease, or where primary tissue was insufficient. The sequence was collected from a man between 50 and 59 years old with Merkel cell carcinoma. The chain was built from TRBV11-2 and TRBJ2-5; a tentative D match to TRBD2 spans 6 bases. The sample taken for sequencing was lymph node tissue. The nucleotide sequence is given as TGTGCCAGCAGCCGGGGACTGCAAGAGACCCAGTACTTC. The translation is CASSRGLQETQYF.